What follows are 5 T cell receptor beta chains derived from one specimen sequenced in a study of CD8+ T cells in alopecia areata. RNA was extracted and reverse transcribed into cDNA as the sequencing template. TCRdb's copy holds only in-frame clones and misses some; the assay was immunoSEQ multiplex PCR. The sample comprises about 220,000 clones, under 75% of which are singletons, and 1.5% to 2% rests with the top ten. Treatment in this sample: oral pan-JAK inhibitor, 5-10 mg twice daily. Sequenced here: CD4+ T cells sorted from blood, sampled at week 4, from a patient treated with tofacitinib. Receptors were obtained from a human donor with alopecia areata.

DNA of the CDR3: TGTGCCAGCAGTTTACCCTCCCGGGGACAGGTCTACGAGCAGTACTTC. Protein product: CASSLPSRGQVYEQYF. This chain joins TRBV27 and TRBJ2-7, with 8 bases matching TRBD1. Trimming took 2 bases from V and 3 from J; bases not matched to a gene: 9. This CDR3 contains 16 residues. Germline V gene data show CDR1 as MNHEY and CDR2 as SMNVEV (reference sequence).

The rearrangement joins TRBV7-2 to TRBJ1-2, with D possibly matching TRBD1 (5 bases). The CDR3 sequence is 14 residues long. V lost 8 bases, J lost 7 bases, and 20 bases lay in between. Germline CDR1 SGHTA, CDR2 FQGNSA. The CDR3 loop reads CASSTTAGTGGYTF. The CDR3 DNA follows: TGTGCCAGCTCAACAACGGCGGGGACGGGTGGCTACACCTTC.

The chain has TRBV19 and TRBJ1-2; 8 bases are shared with TRBD1. The junction had 12 bases not matched to a gene; V was cut back by 1 base and J by 2 bases. Looked up from germline, CDR1 is LNHDA and CDR2 is SQIVND (reference sequence). The CDR3 has 18 amino acids. The CDR3 region is CASSIGWNRDRRNYGYTF. CDR3 sequence (DNA): TGTGCCAGTAGTATAGGATGGAACCGGGACAGGCGGAACTATGGCTACACCTTC.

Of note for this clone: The sample contains more than one DNA sequence encoding this CDR3. The chain links TRBV29-1 to TRBJ1-2, with D perhaps matching TRBD1 (5 bases). V lost 4 bases, J lost 2 bases, and 8 bases lay in between. The germline V gene has CDR1 SQVTM and CDR2 ANQGSEA. CDR3 length equals 12 residues. Written as DNA, the CDR3 is TGCAGCGTTGCCACAGGAAACTATGGCTACACCTTC. It encodes CSVATGNYGYTF.

The chain uses TRBV30 and TRBJ2-5; 7 bases are shared with TRBD2. Germline-derived CDR1 and CDR2 are GTSNPN and SVGIG (reference sequence). The V and J ends lost 3 bases and 7 bases, in that order; junction bases with no gene match: 5. The CDR3 is 12 residues long. CDR3 protein: CAWSAGVGTQYF. CDR3 coding DNA: TGTGCCTGGAGCGCGGGGGTCGGGACCCAGTACTTC.